The sequence of this T cell receptor (beta chain) was determined in a study of blood T cell repertoires in COVID-19. Original analysis: Scientists estimated how many nucleated cells there were by amplifying reference gene primers. The assay was immunoSEQ multiplex PCR, and TCRdb's table has in-frame clones only and misses some. V, J and clone size derive from that table, while D and trimming were established from the DNA sequence. The sample lists about 200,000 clones, just over 90% occurring once. With 3 bases removed from V and 7 bases from J, the gap between germline ends came to 14 bases. Germline values: CDR1 LGHDT, CDR2 YNNKEL (reference sequence). This CDR3 has 14 residues. This clone was counted between two and nine times.

The origin of this receptor is a man in his thirties or forties with acute or convalescent COVID-19. The rearrangement joins TRBV3-1 (or the pseudogene TRBV3-2) to TRBJ2-3; D possibly corresponds to TRBD2 (5 bases). The material sequenced was peripheral blood. The CDR3, as DNA: TGTGCCAGCAGCCACTCCACGGGGAGTAATACGCAGTATTTT. This codes for CASSHSTGSNTQYF.